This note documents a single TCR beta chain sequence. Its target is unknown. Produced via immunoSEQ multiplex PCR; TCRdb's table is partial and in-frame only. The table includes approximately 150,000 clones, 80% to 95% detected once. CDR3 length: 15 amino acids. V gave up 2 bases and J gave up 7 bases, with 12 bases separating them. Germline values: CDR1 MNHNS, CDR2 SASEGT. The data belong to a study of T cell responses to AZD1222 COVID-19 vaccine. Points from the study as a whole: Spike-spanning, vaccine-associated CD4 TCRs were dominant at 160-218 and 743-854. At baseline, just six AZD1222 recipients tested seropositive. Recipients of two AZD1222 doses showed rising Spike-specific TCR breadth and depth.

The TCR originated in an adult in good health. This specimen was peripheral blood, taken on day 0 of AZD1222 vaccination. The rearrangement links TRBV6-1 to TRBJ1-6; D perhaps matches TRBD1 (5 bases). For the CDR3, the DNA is TGTGCCAGCAGTGAACTTGGACACGCCAATTCACCCCTCCACTTT. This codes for CASSELGHANSPLHF.